The 3 T cell receptor beta chains in this list originate from one sample, sequenced in a study of blood T cell repertoires in COVID-19. Sequencing used immunoSEQ multiplex PCR; TCRdb keeps in-frame clones, though not all of them. Found here are about 120,000 clones, 85% to 90% of them singletons; the top ten hold approximately 27%. Sequences were obtained from peripheral blood. The receptors shown here come from a man between 65 and 85 years old with active or convalescent COVID-19.

The J gene is TRBJ2-3, the V gene TRBV5-1, with 7 bases matching TRBD2. The CDR3 spans 16 residues. Trimming removed 0 bases from V and 4 bases from J; junction bases left unmatched: 8. Germline V lookup: CDR1 SGHRS, CDR2 YFSETQ. The CDR3 is CASSLERAGDPDTQYF. DNA for the CDR3: TGCGCCAGCAGCTTGGAGCGGGCGGGGGATCCAGATACGCAGTATTTT.

This rearrangement joins TRBV6-5 to TRBJ1-1; 8 bases match TRBD1. Trimming took 6 bases from V and 5 from J; bases not matched to a gene: 11. CDR1 is MNHEY, CDR2 SVGAGI, per germline. This CDR3 contains 15 residues. CDR3 loop: CASRRTSGGGTEAFF. The DNA for the CDR3 is TGTGCCAGCAGGCGAACTTCAGGGGGCGGAACTGAAGCTTTCTTT.

This chain joins TRBV29-1 and TRBJ2-1, with 11 positions matching TRBD2. Looked up from germline, CDR1 is SQVTM and CDR2 is ANQGSEA. V trimming: 3 bases; J trimming: 6 bases; junction bases outside the gene matches: 4. The CDR3 totals 14 residues. The CDR3: CSVEGLAGGNEQFF. In nucleotides, the CDR3 is TGCAGCGTTGAGGGTCTAGCGGGAGGCAATGAGCAGTTCTTC.